This note documents a single T cell receptor beta chain sequence. Its cognate antigen is unknown. Researchers ran the assay at a deep level. Repertoires were generated with immunoSEQ multiplex PCR, while TCRdb's copy carries only in-frame clones and drops some. The sample has 2 million to 2.5 million clones, almost 96% seen once; the top ten hold roughly 0.13%. This entry belongs to a study of shared clonotypes between healthy human individuals. A split of CD4+ cells into CD45RA+ naive and CD45RA-negative memory subsets was performed. CDR3 length: 15 residues. V lost 2 bases, J lost 10 bases, and 18 bases lay in between. From germline, CDR1 is GTSNPN and CDR2 SVGIG (reference sequence). Study observations and caveats: Memory subsets generally showed lower estimated richness than naive subsets. Researchers sampled only blood; tissue repertoires likely differ.

This TCR was sampled from a man aged 18 to 29 in good health. The material sequenced was naive CD4+ T cells sorted from blood. Subset specified: CD45RA+ positively selected. The chain combines TRBV30 with TRBJ1-6; tentative D call: TRBD1 (5 bases). The CDR3 coding sequence is TGTGCCTGGAGTCTAAAGGGGTTATTTGGGTCACCCCTCCACTTT. This gives the protein CAWSLKGLFGSPLHF.